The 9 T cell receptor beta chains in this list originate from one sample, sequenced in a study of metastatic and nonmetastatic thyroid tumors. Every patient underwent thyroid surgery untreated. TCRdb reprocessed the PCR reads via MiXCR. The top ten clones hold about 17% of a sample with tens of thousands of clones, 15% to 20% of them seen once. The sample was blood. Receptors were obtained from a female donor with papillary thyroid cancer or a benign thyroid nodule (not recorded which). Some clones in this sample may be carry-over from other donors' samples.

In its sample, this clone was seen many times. The DNA for the CDR3 is TGTGCCAGCAGCCGGGACGGGACTAACTATGGCTACACCTTC. Translation gives CASSRDGTNYGYTF. The V gene is TRBV6-1, the J gene TRBJ1-2; tentative D call: TRBD1 (5 bases). The CDR3 sequence is 14 residues long. In germline, CDR1 is MNHNS, CDR2 SASEGT. Trimming removed 6 bases at V and 0 bases at J, with 11 bases between.

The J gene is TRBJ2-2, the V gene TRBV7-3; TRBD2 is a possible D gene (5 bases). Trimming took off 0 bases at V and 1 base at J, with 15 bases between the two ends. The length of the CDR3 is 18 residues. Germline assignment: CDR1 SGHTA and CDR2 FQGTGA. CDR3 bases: TGTGCCAGCAGCTTAACGTCAAGAGGAGCGGTGAACACCGGGGAGCTGTTTTTT. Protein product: CASSLTSRGAVNTGELFF. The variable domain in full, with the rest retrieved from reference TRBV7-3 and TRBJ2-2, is GAGVSQTPSNKVTEKGKYVELRCDPISGHTALYWYRQSLGQGPEFLIYFQGTGAADDSGLPNDRFFAVRPEGSVSTLKIQRTERGDSAVYLCASSLTSRGAVNTGELFFGEGSRLTVL.

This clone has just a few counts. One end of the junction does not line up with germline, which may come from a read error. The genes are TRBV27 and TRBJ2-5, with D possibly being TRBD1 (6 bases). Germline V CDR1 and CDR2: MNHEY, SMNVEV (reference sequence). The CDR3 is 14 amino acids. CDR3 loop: CASSSNRDQDTQYF. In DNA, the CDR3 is TGTGCCAGCAGTTCTAACAGGGACCAAGATACCCAGTACTTC.

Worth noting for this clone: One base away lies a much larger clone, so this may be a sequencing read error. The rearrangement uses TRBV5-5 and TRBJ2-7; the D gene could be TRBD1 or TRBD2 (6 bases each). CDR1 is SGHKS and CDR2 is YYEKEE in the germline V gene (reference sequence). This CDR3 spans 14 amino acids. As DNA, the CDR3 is TGTGCCGGCAGCTTATGGGGGGCGGACGACGAGCAGTACTTC. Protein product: CAGSLWGADDEQYF. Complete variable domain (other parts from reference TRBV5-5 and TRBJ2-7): DAGVTQSPTHLIKTRGQQVTLRCSPISGHKSVSWYQQVLGQGPQFIFQYYEKEERGRGNFPDRFSARQFPNYSSELNVNALLLGDSALYLCAGSLWGADDEQYFGPGTRLTVT.

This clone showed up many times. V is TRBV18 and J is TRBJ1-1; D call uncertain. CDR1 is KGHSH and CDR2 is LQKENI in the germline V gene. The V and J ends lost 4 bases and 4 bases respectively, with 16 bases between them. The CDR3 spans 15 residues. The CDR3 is CASSLWTGMGTEAFF. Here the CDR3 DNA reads TGTGCCAGCTCACTCTGGACGGGGATGGGCACTGAAGCTTTCTTT.

The chain's CDR3 is CASRTGGSNYGYTF. The CDR3 region has the DNA TGTGCCAGCAGGACAGGGGGCTCTAACTATGGCTACACCTTC. The rearrangement uses TRBV6-1 and TRBJ1-2, with 10 bases matching TRBD1. After removal of 6 bases from V and 0 bases from J, the junction contained 1 base not matched to a gene. The CDR3 consists of 14 residues. The V gene's germline CDR1 is MNHNS and CDR2 SASEGT.

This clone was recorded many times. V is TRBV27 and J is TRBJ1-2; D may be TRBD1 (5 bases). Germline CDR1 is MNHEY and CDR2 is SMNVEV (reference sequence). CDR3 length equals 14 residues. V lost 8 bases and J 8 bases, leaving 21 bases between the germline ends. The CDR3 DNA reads TGTGCCAGCTCGGCAGGGTCTTTAACTCAAGGCTACACCTTC. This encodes CASSAGSLTQGYTF.

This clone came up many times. The CDR3 sequence is CASTRKGKATYEQYF. The DNA for the CDR3 is TGTGCCTCTACCAGAAAGGGGAAGGCAACCTACGAGCAGTACTTC. V and J are TRBV30 and TRBJ2-7; maybe TRBD1 (5 bases). Germline V lookup: CDR1 GTSNPN, CDR2 SVGIG (reference sequence). V lost 7 bases, J lost 2 bases, and 21 bases lay in between. This CDR3 contains 15 residues.

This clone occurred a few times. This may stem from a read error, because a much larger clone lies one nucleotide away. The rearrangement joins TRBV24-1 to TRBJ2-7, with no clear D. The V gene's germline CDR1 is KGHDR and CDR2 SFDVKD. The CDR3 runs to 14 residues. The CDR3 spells CATSDAIGVYEQYF. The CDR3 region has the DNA TGTGCCACCAGTGATGCTATCGGCGTCTACGAGCAATACTTC.